These 3 T cell receptor beta chains came from one sample sequenced in a study of blood T cell repertoires in COVID-19. Produced via immunoSEQ multiplex PCR; TCRdb's table is partial and in-frame only. The sample shows about 480,000 clones, roughly 88% of them seen only once. Input material: peripheral blood. These receptors came from a woman aged 45-60 years with COVID-19, enrolled during active disease.

The chain combines TRBV30 with TRBJ1-4, with 7 bases that match TRBD1. Germline-derived CDR1 and CDR2 are GTSNPN and SVGIG (reference sequence). The CDR3 totals 16 residues. V shed 0 bases and J 2 bases; nucleotides not matched to a gene: 6. CDR3 in DNA: TGTGCCTGGAGTGTCGAAGTAGGGGGCACTAATGAAAAACTGTTTTTT. This encodes CAWSVEVGGTNEKLFF.

This sequence joins TRBV18 and TRBJ1-4; TRBD1 matches at 12 bases. Germline CDR1 KGHSH, CDR2 LQKENI. The CDR3 spans 18 residues. V lost 1 base and J lost 2; bases outside the gene matches: 5. The CDR3 protein is CASSPLGQGAATNEKLFF. In DNA form, the CDR3 reads TGTGCCAGCTCACCACTGGGACAGGGGGCGGCGACTAATGAAAAACTGTTTTTT.

The chain links TRBV19 to TRBJ2-1; D is ambiguous. The germline V and J ends were trimmed by 5 bases and 7 bases, with 21 bases remaining between them. The length of the CDR3 is 16 residues. Germline CDR1 is LNHDA and CDR2 is SQIVND (reference sequence). CDR3 region: CASSSMRLVIINEQFF. The CDR3 coding sequence is TGTGCCAGTAGTTCGATGAGGCTCGTCATAATAAATGAGCAGTTCTTC.